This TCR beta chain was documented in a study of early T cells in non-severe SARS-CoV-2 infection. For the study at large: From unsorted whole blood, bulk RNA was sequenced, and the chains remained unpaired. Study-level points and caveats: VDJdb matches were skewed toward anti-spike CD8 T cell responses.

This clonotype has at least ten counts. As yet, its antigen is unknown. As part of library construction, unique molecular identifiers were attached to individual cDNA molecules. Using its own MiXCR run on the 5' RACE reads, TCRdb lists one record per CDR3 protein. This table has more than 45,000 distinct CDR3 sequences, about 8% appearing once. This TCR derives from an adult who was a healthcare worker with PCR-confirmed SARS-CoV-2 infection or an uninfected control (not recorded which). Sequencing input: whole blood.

CDR3 sequence: CASRENTEAFF. CDR3 bases: TGTGCCAGCCGCGAGAACACTGAAGCTTTCTTT. The chain uses TRBV28 and TRBJ1-1; no definite D call. The V and J ends lost 8 bases and 1 base respectively, with 5 bases between them. The germline gives CDR1 MDHEN, CDR2 SYDVKM. There are 11 residues in the CDR3.